Listed below are T cell receptor beta chains from one sample, sequenced in a study of T-cell memory formation after mild COVID-19. TCRdb reprocessed the 5' RACE reads via MiXCR and lists one record per CDR3 protein. The table shows 40,000 to 60,000 distinct CDR3 sequences, with approximately 8% occurring only once. The sequenced material came from PBMCs or a T cell subset sorted from them (not recorded which). The receptors here all came from a man aged 18 to 35 who had mild COVID-19 (a few samples of this study predate the infection). Cell type and time point are not known. The CDR3 runs from the conserved cysteine through the conserved F or W. A D gene is named only where the DNA matches it firmly. Expanded clones are given a class, and other clones once, few, many or no size at all.

few TRBJ2-7 - TRBV30 CAWRSRGLGEQYF TGTGCCTGGAGATCAAGGGGTCTAGGGGAGCAGTACTTC
few TRBJ2-2 - TRBV4-3 CASSQDRPGRTGELFF TGCGCCAGCAGCCAAGATCGGCCGGGTAGGACCGGGGAGCTGTTTTTT
few TRBJ1-5 - TRBV29-1 CSVGEVGQPQHF TGCAGCGTTGGGGAGGTTGGTCAGCCCCAGCATTTT
few TRBJ2-2 TRBD1 TRBV4-3 CASSSGQGFTGELFF TGCGCCAGCAGCTCGGGACAGGGGTTCACCGGGGAGCTGTTTTTT
- TRBJ1-2 TRBD1 TRBV29-1 CSAGGTTGLGGYTF TGCAGCGCTGGAGGGACGACAGGGCTCGGCGGCTACACCTTC
few TRBJ2-1 - TRBV10-3 CAIRGSGSNNEQFF TGTGCCATCAGGGGCTCGGGGTCGAACAATGAGCAGTTCTTC
many TRBJ2-2 - TRBV6-2/TRBV6-3 CASKGVNTGELFF TGTGCCAGCAAAGGGGTTAACACCGGGGAGCTGTTTTTT
- TRBJ2-1 TRBD2 TRBV29-1 CSVEAQLADYNEQFF TGCAGCGTTGAGGCTCAACTAGCGGATTACAATGAGCAGTTCTTC
many TRBJ2-5 TRBD1 TRBV12-3/TRBV12-4 CATRDREQETQYF TGTGCCACCAGGGACAGGGAACAAGAGACCCAGTACTTC
few TRBJ2-3 - TRBV11-2 CASSRGLPNTQYF TGTGCCAGCAGCCGGGGACTGCCGAATACGCAGTATTTT
few TRBJ2-2 - TRBV27 CASSLSHPRTGELFF TGTGCCAGCAGTTTATCGCATCCTCGCACCGGGGAGCTGTTTTTT
- TRBJ2-4 - TRBV7-2 CASSLGGQGIKNIQYF TGTGCCAGCAGCTTAGGGGGTCAGGGAATTAAAAACATTCAGTACTTC
many TRBJ2-5 TRBD2 TRBV6-2/TRBV6-3 CASSPGGDKETQYF TGTGCCAGCAGTCCCGGGGGGGACAAGGAGACCCAGTACTTC
many TRBJ2-1 TRBD2 TRBV5-1 CASRLAGAGYNEQFF TGCGCCAGCAGGCTAGCGGGGGCCGGGTACAATGAGCAGTTCTTC
few TRBJ2-1 - TRBV18 CASSPFTGSYNEQFF TGTGCCAGCTCACCCTTCACAGGATCCTACAATGAGCAGTTCTTC
few TRBJ2-5 - TRBV20-1 CSVYRDTGETQYF TGCAGTGTCTACCGGGACACGGGAGAGACCCAGTACTTC
many TRBJ2-3 TRBD2 TRBV7-9 CASSFPATGGTDTQYF TGTGCCAGCAGCTTCCCCGCAACGGGGGGGACAGATACGCAGTATTTT
- TRBJ2-7 TRBD1 TRBV13 CASSSTTGVTYEQYF TGTGCCAGCAGCTCTACGACAGGGGTAACCTACGAGCAGTACTTC
few TRBJ2-3 - TRBV30 CAWGPGTSDTQYF TGTGCCTGGGGCCCCGGGACTTCAGATACGCAGTATTTT
many TRBJ2-2 - TRBV5-5 CASSWDIDTGELFF TGTGCCAGCAGCTGGGACATAGATACCGGGGAGCTGTTTTTT
- TRBJ2-1 - TRBV18 CASSSTLGTYNEQFF TGTGCCAGCTCAAGCACTTTAGGCACCTACAATGAGCAGTTCTTC
few TRBJ2-5 - TRBV7-2 CASTGGVETQYF TGTGCCAGTACGGGGGGCGTTGAGACCCAGTACTTC
- TRBJ2-5 - TRBV3-1 CASSQGQKETQYF TGTGCCAGCAGCCAGGGTCAGAAAGAGACCCAGTACTTC
few TRBJ1-1 TRBD1 TRBV12-3/TRBV12-4 CASLRTGGFTEAFF TGTGCCAGCCTAAGGACAGGGGGCTTCACTGAAGCTTTCTTT
few TRBJ1-2 - TRBV7-9 CASSSGPHYGYTF TGTGCCAGCAGCTCCGGGCCCCACTATGGCTACACCTTC
- TRBJ1-2 - TRBV7-9 CASRGPKGGYTF TGTGCCAGCAGAGGCCCTAAGGGTGGCTACACCTTC
- TRBJ2-1 - TRBV11-1 CASSGAGSSYNEQFF TGTGCCAGCAGCGGAGCAGGAAGCTCCTACAATGAGCAGTTCTTC
- TRBJ1-1 - TRBV4-3 CASSQDGFAGGAPIF -
many TRBJ2-7 - TRBV5-5 CASSPVGGHQYF TGTGCCAGCAGCCCGGTGGGGGGACACCAGTACTTC
- TRBJ2-5 TRBD2 TRBV12-3/TRBV12-4 CASGTSGGEFGTQYF TGTGCCAGCGGTACTAGCGGGGGGGAATTTGGGACCCAGTACTTC
- TRBJ1-1 TRBD1 TRBV7-9 CASSLARGQLKIMNTEAFF TGTGCCAGCAGCTTAGCGAGGGGGCAGCTGAAAATAATGAACACTGAAGCTTTCTTT
- TRBJ2-5 - TRBV20-1 CSARKATAQETQYF TGCAGTGCTAGAAAGGCGACGGCACAAGAGACCCAGTACTTC
few TRBJ1-5 - TRBV5-6 CASRRQGRDQPQHF TGTGCCAGCAGACGTCAGGGGAGAGATCAGCCCCAGCATTTT
few TRBJ1-1 TRBD1 TRBV7-3 CASSPADRAEAFF TGTGCCAGCAGCCCGGCGGACAGGGCTGAAGCTTTCTTT
many TRBJ2-2 - TRBV11-2 CASSFLEDTGELFF TGTGCCAGCAGCTTTTTAGAGGACACCGGGGAGCTGTTTTTT
many TRBJ2-2 TRBD2 TRBV7-6 CASSPAGENTGELFF TGTGCCAGCAGCCCAGCGGGGGAGAACACCGGGGAGCTGTTTTTT
- TRBJ2-6 - TRBV19 CASRSRDIGANVLTF TGTGCCAGTAGATCAAGGGATATTGGGGCCAACGTCCTGACTTTC
- TRBJ1-2 - TRBV27 CASSLVPGAAGGYTF TGTGCCAGCAGTTTAGTCCCGGGGGCCGCAGGAGGCTACACCTTC
many TRBJ2-4 - TRBV3-1 CASSQEARGGKELAKNIQYF TGTGCCAGCAGCCAAGAAGCCAGAGGGGGGAAGGAACTTGCCAAAAACATTCAGTACTTC
- TRBJ2-5 - TRBV7-9 CASSNPGETQYF TGTGCCAGCAGCAACCCCGGGGAGACCCAGTACTTC
many TRBJ1-2 - TRBV20-1 CSASDLTAYGYTF TGCAGTGCTAGTGACCTTACTGCCTATGGCTACACCTTC
- TRBJ2-6 - TRBV7-2 CASSLAFMGAGANVLTF TGTGCCAGCAGCTTAGCGTTCATGGGTGCCGGGGCCAACGTCCTGACTTTC
- TRBJ1-1 TRBD1 TRBV7-9 CASRPGQEGEAFF TGTGCCAGCAGACCCGGACAGGAAGGTGAAGCTTTCTTT
few TRBJ2-1 - TRBV4-1 CASSQGPSGDNYNEQFF TGCGCCAGCAGCCAGGGCCCCAGCGGGGACAACTACAATGAGCAGTTCTTC
many TRBJ2-2 TRBD1 TRBV12-3/TRBV12-4 CASSFGQDTGELFF TGTGCCAGCAGTTTCGGACAGGACACCGGGGAGCTGTTTTTT
few TRBJ1-2 - TRBV4-3 CASSQDGSSNYGYTF TGCGCCAGCAGCCAAGACGGATCCTCCAACTATGGCTACACCTTC
few TRBJ2-1 TRBD1 TRBV24-1 CATSDSRQGASKEQFF TGTGCCACCAGTGATTCGAGGCAGGGGGCAAGCAAGGAGCAGTTCTTC
- TRBJ2-5 - TRBV10-3 CAISESSQETQYF TGTGCCATCAGTGAGTCTTCGCAAGAGACCCAGTACTTC
few TRBJ1-1 - TRBV6-5 CASSDIRQVGTEAFF TGTGCCAGCAGTGACATCCGTCAGGTGGGCACTGAAGCTTTCTTT
- TRBJ1-4 - TRBV7-2 CASSLRGMPTEKLFF TGTGCCAGCAGCTTAAGGGGGATGCCTACCGAAAAACTGTTTTTT
many TRBJ2-5 TRBD1 TRBV4-1 CASSRTGSYQETQYF TGCGCCAGCAGCCGGACAGGGTCGTACCAAGAGACCCAGTACTTC